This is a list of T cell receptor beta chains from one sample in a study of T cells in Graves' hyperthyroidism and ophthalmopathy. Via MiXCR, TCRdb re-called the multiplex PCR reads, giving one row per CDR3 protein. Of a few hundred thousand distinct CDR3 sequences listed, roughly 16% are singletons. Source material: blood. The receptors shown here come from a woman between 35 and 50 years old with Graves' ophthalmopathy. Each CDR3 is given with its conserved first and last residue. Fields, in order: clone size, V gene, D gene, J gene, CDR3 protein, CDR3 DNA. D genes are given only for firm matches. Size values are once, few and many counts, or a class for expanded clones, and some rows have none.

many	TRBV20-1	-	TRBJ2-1	CSAKKGGGYNEQFF	TGCAGTGCCAAGAAAGGGGGGGGCTACAATGAGCAGTTCTTC
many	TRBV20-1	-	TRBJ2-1	CSADVAGSSYNEQFF	TGCAGTGCCGACGTCGCGGGGAGCTCCTACAATGAGCAGTTCTTC
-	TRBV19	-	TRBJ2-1	CASTPVADPYNEQFF	TGTGCCAGTACCCCGGTTGCAGACCCCTACAATGAGCAGTTCTTC
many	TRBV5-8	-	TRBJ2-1	CASSSPYEQFF	TGTGCCAGCAGCTCCCCCTATGAGCAGTTCTTC
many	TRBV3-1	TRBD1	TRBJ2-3	CASSQRRTGSVDTQYF	TGTGCCAGCAGCCAAAGGCGGACAGGGTCGGTGGATACGCAGTATTTT
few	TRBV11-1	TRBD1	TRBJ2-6	CASSWTGLSPMSGANVLTF	TGTGCCAGCAGCTGGACAGGTCTTAGCCCAATGTCTGGCGCCAACGTCCTGACTTTC
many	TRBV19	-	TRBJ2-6	CASSGLLGANVLTF	TGTGCCAGTAGTGGACTACTGGGGGCCAACGTCCTGACTTTC
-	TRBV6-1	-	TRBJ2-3	CASSAPPEGDTQYF	TGTGCCAGCAGTGCCCCTCCGGAAGGGGATACGCAGTATTTT
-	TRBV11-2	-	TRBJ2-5	CASSLDGGYFQETQYF	TGTGCCAGCAGCTTAGATGGGGGGTATTTCCAAGAGACCCAGTACTTC
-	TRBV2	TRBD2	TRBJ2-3	CASSEGGAGTDTQYF	TGTGCCAGCAGTGAAGGGGGAGCGGGAACAGATACGCAGTATTTT
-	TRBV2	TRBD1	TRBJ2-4	CASRSTGEDIQYF	TGTGCCAGCAGATCGACAGGGGAGGACATTCAGTACTTC
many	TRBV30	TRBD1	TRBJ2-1	CAWRRGQGILGEQFF	TGTGCCTGGAGAAGGGGACAGGGGATATTGGGTGAGCAGTTCTTC
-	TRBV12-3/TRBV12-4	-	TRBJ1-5	CASSSNDQPQHF	TGTGCCAGCAGTTCCAATGATCAGCCCCAGCATTTT
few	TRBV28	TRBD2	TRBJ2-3	CASSQTSGRARTDTQYF	TGTGCCAGCAGCCAGACTAGCGGGAGGGCCAGAACAGATACGCAGTATTTT
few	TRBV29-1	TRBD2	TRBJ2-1	CSGGRQTSGRPAEQFF	TGCAGCGGGGGCCGACAGACTAGCGGGAGGCCCGCTGAGCAGTTCTTC
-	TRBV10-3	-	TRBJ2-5	CAISDGLSWETQYF	TGTGCCATCAGTGATGGTTTGTCTTGGGAGACCCAGTACTTC
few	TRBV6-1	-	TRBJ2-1	CASSTRRGSYNEQFF	TGTGCCAGCAGTACGCGGAGGGGCTCCTACAATGAGCAGTTCTTC
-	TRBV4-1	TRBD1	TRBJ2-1	CASSRAGGTGINEQFF	TGCGCCAGCAGCCGCGCTGGGGGGACAGGGATCAATGAGCAGTTCTTC
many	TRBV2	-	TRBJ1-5	CASRDSSYSNQPQHF	TGTGCCAGCAGGGACAGTTCATATAGCAATCAGCCCCAGCATTTT
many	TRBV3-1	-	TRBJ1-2	CASSQESSGYTF	TGTGCCAGCAGCCAAGAGTCAAGCGGCTACACCTTC
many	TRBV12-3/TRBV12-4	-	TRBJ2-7	CASSLGGLGSSYEQYF	TGTGCCAGCAGTTTAGGAGGACTGGGGAGCTCCTACGAGCAGTACTTC
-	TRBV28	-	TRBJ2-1	CASSPDINEQFF	TGTGCCAGCAGCCCCGATATTAATGAGCAGTTCTTC
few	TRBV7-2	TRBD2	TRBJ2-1	CASSLRLAGGPNNEQFF	TGTGCCAGCAGCTTAAGGCTAGCGGGAGGGCCGAACAATGAGCAGTTCTTC
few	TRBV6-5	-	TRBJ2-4	CASSYQNIQYF	TGTGCCAGCAGTTACCAAAACATTCAGTACTTC
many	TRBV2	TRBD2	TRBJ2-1	CASSRSGGDSYNEQFF	TGTGCCAGCAGTAGGAGCGGGGGGGACTCCTACAATGAGCAGTTCTTC
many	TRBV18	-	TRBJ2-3	CASSPDSTDTQYF	TGTGCCAGCTCACCAGACTCCACAGATACGCAGTATTTT
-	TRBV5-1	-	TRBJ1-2	CASSLIAGNYGYTF	TGTGCCAGCAGCCTGATAGCAGGGAACTATGGCTACACCTTC
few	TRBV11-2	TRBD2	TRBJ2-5	CASSLGVATGGETQYF	TGTGCCAGCAGCTTAGGGGTGGCCACCGGGGGGGAGACCCAGTACTTC
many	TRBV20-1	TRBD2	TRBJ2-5	CSAGTSGIGTQYF	TGCAGTGCAGGGACTAGCGGGATCGGGACCCAGTACTTC
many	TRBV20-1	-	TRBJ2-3	CSAGGTDTQYF	TGCAGTGCTGGAGGGACAGATACGCAGTATTTT
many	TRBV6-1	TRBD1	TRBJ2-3	CASRSARDRGPDTQYF	TGTGCCAGCAGATCCGCCCGGGACAGGGGGCCAGATACGCAGTATTTT
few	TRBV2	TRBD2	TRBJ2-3	CASGRGAEDTQYF	TGTGCCAGCGGGCGGGGGGCAGAAGATACGCAGTATTTT
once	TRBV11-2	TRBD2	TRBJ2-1	CASSRTGGTSGSYNEQFF	TGTGCCAGCAGCCGCACAGGCGGGACTAGCGGGAGTTACAATGAGCAGTTCTTC
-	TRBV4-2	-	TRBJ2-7	CASSSPGPPYEQYF	TGTGCCAGCAGCTCCCCGGGGCCCCCCTACGAGCAGTACTTC
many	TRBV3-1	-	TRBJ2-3	CASSPSGAADTQYF	TGTGCCAGCAGCCCGTCAGGGGCGGCAGATACGCAGTATTTT
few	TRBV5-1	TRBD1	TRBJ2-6	CASSLQPGGAFGANVLTF	TGCGCCAGCAGCTTGCAACCAGGGGGCGCATTCGGGGCCAACGTCCTGACTTTC
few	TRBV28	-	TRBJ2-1	CASSLYAGIRGFF	TGTGCCAGCAGTTTATATGCGGGGATTAGGGGGTTCTTC
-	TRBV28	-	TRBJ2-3	CASSYQRDSTDTQYF	TGTGCCAGCAGTTACCAACGGGACAGCACAGATACGCAGTATTTT
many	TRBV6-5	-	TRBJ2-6	CASSYSSGAGANVLTF	TGTGCCAGCAGTTACTCTTCGGGGGCTGGGGCCAACGTCCTGACTTTC
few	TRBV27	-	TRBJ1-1	CASSDYGDGAFF	TGTGCCAGCAGTGATTACGGGGATGGAGCTTTCTTT
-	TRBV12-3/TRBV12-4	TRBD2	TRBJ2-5	CASSGLAGGPQYF	TGTGCCAGCAGCGGACTAGCGGGAGGGCCCCAGTACTTC
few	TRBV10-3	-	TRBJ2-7	CAISLQSLREQYF	TGTGCCATCAGTTTGCAGAGCCTACGCGAGCAGTACTTC
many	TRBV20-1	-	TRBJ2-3	CSAPGRDVTDTQYF	TGCAGTGCCCCGGGACGGGACGTAACAGATACGCAGTATTTT
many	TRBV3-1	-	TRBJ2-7	CASSSRHLDEQYF	TGTGCCAGCAGCTCTCGGCATTTGGACGAGCAGTACTTC
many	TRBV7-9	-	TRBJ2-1	CASSASPGGEQFF	TGTGCCAGCAGCGCCTCCCCTGGGGGTGAGCAGTTCTTC
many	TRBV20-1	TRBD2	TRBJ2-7	CSARVPSGSQDEQYF	TGCAGTGCTAGGGTTCCTAGCGGGAGTCAGGACGAGCAGTACTTC
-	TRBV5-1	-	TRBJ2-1	CASTWGSVSSYNEQFF	TGCGCCAGCACCTGGGGCAGCGTGAGCTCCTACAATGAGCAGTTCTTC
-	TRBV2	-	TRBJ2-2	CASSVQELNTGELFF	TGTGCCAGCAGCGTACAGGAATTGAACACCGGGGAGCTGTTTTTT